These T cell receptor beta chains were read from a single sample in a study of T cells in localized non-small cell lung cancer. TCRdb's table, derived via immunoSEQ multiplex PCR, lists solely in-frame clones and lacks some. The data contain about 3,700 clones, about 25% of them singletons. The material was lung tumor tissue, obtained before any cancer treatment. The receptors shown here come from a woman aged 40-69 years with stage I lung adenocarcinoma. Each CDR3 is given with its conserved first and last residue. The D gene is left open where the match is weak. Size tells how often a clone was seen (once, few, many) or the class of an expanded clone, and some rows leave it out.

cdr3_length | j_call | clone_size | d_call | v_call | cdr3_aa | cdr3_nt
16 | TRBJ1-5 | few | . | TRBV7-5 | CASSLEAARGNQPQHF | TGTGCCAGCAGCTTGGAGGCAGCTAGGGGCAATCAGCCCCAGCATTTT
14 | TRBJ2-6 | large | . | TRBV9 | CASSETSGANVLTF | TGTGCCAGCAGTGAAACCTCTGGGGCCAACGTCCTGACTTTC
15 | TRBJ2-7 | . | TRBD1 | TRBV6-8 | CASRSGTGGRREQYF | TGTGCCAGCAGATCCGGGACAGGGGGCCGTCGCGAGCAGTACTTC
15 | TRBJ1-2 | few | . | TRBV28 | CASKLSTGRYGGYTF | TGTGCCAGCAAATTATCCACAGGTAGATATGGCGGCTACACCTTC
15 | TRBJ2-3 | . | . | TRBV5-1 | CASSETGRITDTQYF | TGCGCCAGCAGCGAAACGGGACGGATCACAGATACGCAGTATTTT
16 | TRBJ2-1 | . | . | TRBV19 | CASGKKLGPVSHEQFF | TGTGCCAGTGGTAAAAAGCTAGGACCGGTTTCCCATGAGCAGTTCTTC
14 | TRBJ2-7 | . | TRBD1 | TRBV11-3 | CASSLWDRVHEQYF | TGTGCCAGCAGCTTATGGGACAGGGTCCACGAGCAGTACTTC
16 | TRBJ2-1 | . | TRBD2 | TRBV29-1 | CSVEDREGIAYNEQFF | TGCAGCGTTGAAGATCGGGAGGGTATTGCCTACAATGAGCAGTTCTTC
18 | TRBJ2-6 | few | . | TRBV6-8 | CASNQGVPDPSGANVLTF | TGTGCCAGCAACCAAGGAGTACCTGACCCCTCTGGGGCCAACGTCCTGACTTTC
17 | TRBJ1-4 | . | . | TRBV5-1 | CASSLVGIGLKSEKLFF | TGCGCCAGCAGCTTGGTGGGAATAGGGCTTAAAAGTGAAAAACTGTTTTTT
15 | TRBJ2-5 | few | . | TRBV11-3 | CASSLDPARTETQYF | TGTGCCAGCAGCTTAGATCCGGCCCGGACGGAGACCCAGTACTTC
12 | TRBJ1-1 | . | . | TRBV28 | CASGGGSTEAFF | TGTGCCAGCGGGGGCGGGAGCACTGAAGCTTTCTTT
18 | TRBJ2-5 | few | . | TRBV28 | CASRKEGRRTGSQETQYF | TGTGCCAGCAGAAAGGAGGGGAGGCGGACAGGCAGCCAAGAGACCCAGTACTTC
13 | TRBJ2-3 | . | . | TRBV30 | CAWSPTGRDTQYF | TGTGCCTGGTCCCCCACAGGGAGGGATACGCAGTATTTT
18 | TRBJ1-1 | medium-sized | TRBD1 | TRBV9 | CASSANRDRGTGDTEAFF | TGTGCCAGCAGCGCAAACCGGGACAGGGGGACGGGTGACACTGAAGCTTTCTTT
14 | TRBJ1-3 | once | TRBD1 | TRBV14 | CASSQTTGGNTIYF | TGTGCCAGCAGCCAAACGACAGGGGGAAACACCATATATTTT
15 | TRBJ2-3 | . | . | TRBV5-1 | CASSKESTRTDTQYF | TGCGCCAGCAGCAAGGAAAGCACACGGACAGATACGCAGTATTTT
14 | TRBJ1-4 | . | . | TRBV11-3 | CASSLRTNNEKLFF | TGTGCCAGCAGCTTGAGGACAAACAACGAAAAACTGTTTTTT
15 | TRBJ2-7 | few | TRBD1 | TRBV18 | CASSPPGTGDNEQYF | TGTGCCAGCTCACCCCCCGGGACAGGGGACAACGAGCAGTACTTC
15 | TRBJ2-5 | medium-sized | TRBD1 | TRBV9 | CASSLTGASGETQYF | TGTGCCAGCAGCTTGACAGGGGCGTCGGGCGAGACCCAGTACTTC
13 | TRBJ2-7 | few | . | TRBV9 | CASSTGLEDEQYF | TGTGCCAGCAGTACAGGGTTGGAGGACGAGCAGTACTTC
16 | TRBJ1-1 | . | TRBD1 | TRBV19 | CASSKTGVGRNTEAFF | TGTGCCAGTAGTAAGACAGGGGTGGGGAGGAACACTGAAGCTTTCTTT
16 | TRBJ1-4 | . | . | TRBV11-3 | CASSLVGVRRNEKLFF | TGTGCCAGCAGCTTAGTAGGGGTTCGTCGGAATGAAAAACTGTTTTTT
12 | TRBJ2-7 | . | TRBD1 | TRBV9 | CASSGDRSEQYF | TGTGCCAGCAGTGGGGACAGGTCCGAGCAGTACTTC
14 | TRBJ2-1 | . | TRBD2 | TRBV29-1 | CSARLAGGYNEQFF | TGCAGCGCCCGGCTAGCGGGGGGCTACAATGAGCAGTTCTTC
15 | TRBJ1-4 | few | . | TRBV9 | CASSVGTSAPEKLFF | TGTGCCAGCAGCGTAGGGACCTCGGCTCCTGAAAAACTGTTTTTT
13 | TRBJ2-1 | . | . | TRBV14 | CASSQDQRNEQFF | TGTGCCAGCAGCCAAGATCAACGCAATGAGCAGTTCTTC
15 | TRBJ1-1 | . | . | TRBV19 | CASSHSAGMNTEAFF | TGTGCCAGTAGTCACTCCGCGGGGATGAACACTGAAGCTTTCTTT
14 | TRBJ2-2 | . | . | TRBV19 | CASSVGANTGELFF | TGTGCCAGTAGTGTGGGGGCTAACACCGGGGAGCTGTTTTTT
13 | TRBJ1-3 | medium-sized | . | TRBV7-2 | CASSIAKGNTIYF | TGTGCCAGCAGCATCGCTAAGGGAAACACCATATATTTT
14 | TRBJ2-1 | . | . | TRBV6-1 | CASSEAGSYNEQFF | TGTGCCAGCAGTGAAGCGGGGAGTTACAATGAGCAGTTCTTC
14 | TRBJ2-7 | few | . | TRBV5-1 | CASSLTYSSYEQYF | TGCGCCAGCAGCTTGACTTATAGCTCCTACGAGCAGTACTTC
13 | TRBJ2-7 | few | . | TRBV7-1 | CASSFRDFYEQYF | TGTGCCAGCAGCTTTCGGGACTTCTACGAGCAGTACTTC
15 | TRBJ2-3 | . | . | TRBV28 | CASSFRVRGTDTQYF | TGTGCCAGCAGTTTCCGGGTTCGTGGGACAGATACGCAGTATTTT
19 | TRBJ2-1 | many | . | TRBV11-3 | CASSLYVSGTSPRGNEQFF | TGTGCCAGCAGCTTATATGTTTCGGGTACTTCTCCCCGGGGCAATGAGCAGTTCTTC
15 | TRBJ1-2 | . | . | TRBV19 | CASSAYNRKTYGYTF | TGTGCCAGTAGTGCATATAATCGAAAGACCTATGGCTACACCTTC
14 | TRBJ2-5 | . | . | TRBV11-3 | CASSSDSWEETQYF | TGTGCCAGCAGCTCGGACTCTTGGGAGGAGACCCAGTACTTC
14 | TRBJ2-5 | . | TRBD1 | TRBV6-8 | CAISPRQGAETQYF | TGTGCCATCAGTCCACGACAGGGTGCGGAGACCCAGTACTTC
14 | TRBJ2-2 | . | . | TRBV5-1 | CAGKAGSYPGELFF | TGCGCCGGAAAAGCCGGGAGTTACCCCGGGGAGCTGTTTTTT